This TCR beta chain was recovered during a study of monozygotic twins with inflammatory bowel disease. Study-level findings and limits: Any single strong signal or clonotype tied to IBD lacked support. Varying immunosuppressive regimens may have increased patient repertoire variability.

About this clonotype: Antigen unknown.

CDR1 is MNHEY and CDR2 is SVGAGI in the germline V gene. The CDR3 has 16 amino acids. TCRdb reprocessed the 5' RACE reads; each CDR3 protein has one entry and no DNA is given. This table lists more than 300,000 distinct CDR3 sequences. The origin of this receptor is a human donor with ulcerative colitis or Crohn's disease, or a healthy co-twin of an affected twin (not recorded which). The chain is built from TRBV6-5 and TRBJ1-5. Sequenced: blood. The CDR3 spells CASSYLGNREGQPQHF.